These 14 T cell receptor beta chains originate from one sample sequenced in a study of low-dose radiotherapy and immunotherapy resistance in tumors. Priming of first-strand cDNA relied on TRAV- and TRBV-specific primers (covering alpha and beta chains). The TCRs were subjected to amplification over approximately 20 PCR cycles employing a constant-region primer in conjunction with a V-primer adapter. TCRdb recomputed calls from the reads with MiXCR, one row per CDR3 protein. Counted here are roughly 13,000 distinct CDR3 sequences, around three fifths occurring once; the ten biggest clones make up 7.7%. All receptors derive from a human donor with advanced metastatic prostate, ovarian, gallbladder or colorectal cancer (not recorded which). This table probably holds off-target reads from a library built for another chain.

V is TRBV20-1 and J is TRBJ2-7; 9 nucleotides align to TRBD2. CDR1 and CDR2 from the germline V gene are DFQATT and SNEGSKA (reference sequence). The CDR3 sequence is 16 residues long. V dropped 8 bases and J dropped 4; count of bases not matched to a gene: 18. The CDR3 DNA sequence: TGCAGTCCAAGGGGTACCGGCGGGGGGGCCACTTACGAGCAGTACTTC. Translation gives CSPRGTGGGATYEQYF.

CDR3 in amino acids: CASSYYGVSNYGYTF. The CDR3 bases are TGTGCCAGCAGTTACTATGGAGTGTCTAACTATGGCTACACCTTC. The chain employs TRBV6-2 or TRBV6-3 and TRBJ1-2; D not resolved. Germline values: CDR1 MNHEY, CDR2 SVGEGT. Trimming stripped 1 base from V and 0 bases from J, with 9 bases between. The CDR3 totals 15 residues.

The chain carries TRBV5-1 and TRBJ2-7; perhaps TRBD1 as D (5 bases). Trimming cost V 3 bases and J 7 bases, with 20 bases left between them. The CDR3 has 15 amino acids. Germline V lookup: CDR1 SGHRS, CDR2 YFSETQ. CDR3 region: CASSYTDRAPSEQYF. CDR3 bases: TGCGCCAGCAGCTACACAGACAGAGCTCCGTCGGAGCAGTACTTC. The complete variable domain, with remaining parts taken from reference TRBV5-1 and TRBJ2-7, reads KAGVTQTPRYLIKTRGQQVTLSCSPISGHRSVSWYQQTPGQGLQFLFEYFSETQRNKGNFPGRFSGRQFSNSRSEMNVSTLELGDSALYLCASSYTDRAPSEQYFGPGTRLTVT.

This chain joins TRBV7-8 and TRBJ2-7; no clear D gene. The germline V gene encodes CDR1 SGHVS and CDR2 FQNEAQ. This CDR3 has 15 amino acids. V lost 5 bases and J lost 2, with 16 bases in between. The CDR3 nucleotides read TGTGCCAGCAGCCTGGGTTATTCGGTCCCCTACGAGCAGTACTTC. Translating it yields CASSLGYSVPYEQYF.

The chain recombines TRBV7-2 with TRBJ2-2, with D perhaps assigned TRBD1 or TRBD2 (5 bases each). CDR3 length: 15 residues. Germline V gene sequence: CDR1 SGHTA, CDR2 FQGNSA. V lost 6 bases, J lost 0 bases, and 11 bases lay in between. DNA of the CDR3: TGTGCCAGCAGAACCGGGACCTCGAACACCGGGGAGCTGTTTTTT. Protein sequence: CASRTGTSNTGELFF.

By share, this clonotype counts as medium-sized (0.01 to 0.1%). For the CDR3, the DNA is TGCGCCAGCAGCCAACCAAAGGGACAGGGGGCCTACAATGAGCAGTTCTTC. This codes for CASSQPKGQGAYNEQFF. V usage is TRBV4-1 and J usage is TRBJ2-1; 11 bases align to TRBD1. The CDR3 has 17 residues. The junction had 5 bases not matched to a gene; V was cut back by 2 bases and J by 2 bases. Germline assignment: CDR1 MGHRA and CDR2 YSYEKL.

The chain has TRBV20-1 and TRBJ2-1, with TRBD2 as a possible D gene (5 bases). This CDR3 contains 13 residues. Germline assignment: CDR1 DFQATT and CDR2 SNEGSKA (reference sequence). V was shortened by 5 bases and J by 5 bases, with 13 bases between the two germline ends. The CDR3 bases are TGCAGTGCTCCAAGAGGGAAGAACAATGAGCAGTTCTTC. As protein: CSAPRGKNNEQFF.

This chain connects TRBV14 to TRBJ2-1; D is perhaps TRBD1 (5 bases). Per germline, CDR1 SGHDN and CDR2 FVKESK. There are 15 residues in the CDR3. V shed 0 bases and J shed 10 bases, with 16 bases lying between them. The CDR3 region has the DNA TGTGCCAGCAGCCAAGATTGGGGCAGGGTCAACGAGCAGTTCTTC. Amino acids: CASSQDWGRVNEQFF.

V is TRBV5-6 and J is TRBJ1-1; a weak D match, TRBD1 (5 bases). Germline loops: CDR1 SGHDT, CDR2 YYEEEE. The CDR3 extends over 15 amino acids. Trimming left V 2 bases short and J 2 bases short, with 13 bases between. CDR3 DNA sequence: TGTGCCAGCAGCTTCCAGGGTGGGAAAAACACTGAAGCTTTCTTT. It translates to CASSFQGGKNTEAFF.

Only a few counts were recorded for this clonotype. V is TRBV3-1 and J is TRBJ2-1; no firm D call. The CDR3 extends over 13 amino acids. The germline CDR1 and CDR2 sequences are LGHDT and YNNKEL (reference sequence). V was clipped by 4 bases and J by 0 bases, with 4 bases between them. CDR3 DNA sequence: TGTGCCAGCAGCCCCAGCTCCTACAATGAGCAGTTCTTC. It specifies CASSPSSYNEQFF.

The chain joins TRBV6-2 or TRBV6-3 to TRBJ1-1; D call uncertain. This CDR3 is 14 amino acids long. Germline-derived CDR1 and CDR2 are MNHEY and SVGEGT. Deletions cut 5 bases from V and 0 bases from J, with 10 bases between. The CDR3 DNA sequence: TGTGCCAGCAGTGTAAATGACCTGAACACTGAAGCTTTCTTT. Translated, it gives CASSVNDLNTEAFF.

The chain has TRBV3-1 and TRBJ1-1; D not resolved. The V gene lost 4 bases and the J gene lost 1 base, with 10 bases spanning the gap. This CDR3 comprises 14 residues. The germline CDR1 and CDR2 sequences are LGHDT and YNNKEL (reference sequence). The CDR3 loop is CASSLEDTNTEAFF. The CDR3 DNA reads as TGTGCCAGCAGCCTTGAAGACACGAACACTGAAGCTTTCTTT.

The rearrangement uses TRBV7-2 and TRBJ2-2, with TRBD1 identical over 11 bases. Trimming removed 6 bases from V and 2 bases from J; junction bases left unmatched: 2. CDR1 is SGHTA and CDR2 is FQGNSA in the germline V gene. The CDR3 contains 15 residues. DNA for the CDR3: TGTGCCAGCAGGCGGACAGGGGGCAACACCGGGGAGCTGTTTTTT. Translated: CASRRTGGNTGELFF.

The V call is TRBV2, the J call TRBJ2-1; 10 positions match TRBD1. Germline V gives CDR1 SNHLY, CDR2 FYNNEI. V lost 1 base and J lost 7; bases outside the gene matches: 4. This CDR3 has 15 amino acids. The CDR3 loop reads CASSEGTGGKNEQFF. The CDR3 DNA reads TGTGCCAGCAGTGAAGGGACAGGGGGAAAGAATGAGCAGTTCTTC.